These T cell receptor beta chains were read from a single sample in a study of shared clonotypes between healthy human individuals. The method was immunoSEQ multiplex PCR; TCRdb's version includes in-frame clones alone and lacks a portion of them. The table shows roughly 2.6 million clones, with roughly nine tenths occurring only once. Sequenced material: naive CD4+ T cells sorted from blood. The receptors here all came from a man aged 18 to 29 in good health. Each CDR3 is given with its conserved first and last residue. A D gene is named only where the DNA matches it firmly. The size field is filled for only some rows; it gives once, few, many or a size class.

abundance: .; d_gene: TRBD1; v_gene: TRBV28; j_gene: TRBJ1-5; CDR3aa: CASSEQRDSWQPQHF; CDR3nt: TGTGCCAGCAGCGAACAAAGGGACAGTTGGCAGCCCCAGCATTTT
abundance: .; d_gene: .; v_gene: TRBV11-2; j_gene: TRBJ2-2; CDR3aa: CASSFLRGIGELFF; CDR3nt: TGTGCCAGCAGCTTTCTTAGAGGCATCGGGGAGCTGTTTTTT
abundance: .; d_gene: .; v_gene: TRBV7-9; j_gene: TRBJ2-7; CDR3aa: CASSLNGASSYEQYF; CDR3nt: TGTGCCAGCAGCTTAAACGGGGCGAGCTCCTACGAGCAGTACTTC
abundance: .; d_gene: .; v_gene: TRBV5-1; j_gene: TRBJ2-1; CDR3aa: CASSPRDRSNEQFF; CDR3nt: TGCGCCAGCAGTCCCCGGGACCGAAGCAATGAGCAGTTCTTC
abundance: once; d_gene: TRBD1; v_gene: TRBV4-1; j_gene: TRBJ1-2; CDR3aa: CASSQGQGPAGYGYTF; CDR3nt: TGCGCCAGCAGCCAAGGACAGGGGCCGGCCGGCTATGGCTACACCTTC
abundance: .; d_gene: .; v_gene: TRBV7-9; j_gene: TRBJ1-1; CDR3aa: CASSIPVGATTEAFF; CDR3nt: TGTGCCAGCAGCATCCCAGTGGGGGCGACCACTGAAGCTTTCTTT
abundance: .; d_gene: TRBD1; v_gene: TRBV7-9; j_gene: TRBJ2-7; CDR3aa: CASSPWTGGSHEQYF; CDR3nt: TGTGCCAGCAGCCCCTGGACAGGGGGGTCGCACGAGCAGTACTTC
abundance: .; d_gene: .; v_gene: TRBV27; j_gene: TRBJ1-5; CDR3aa: CASSPRPDQPQHF; CDR3nt: TGTGCCAGCAGCCCCAGACCCGATCAGCCCCAGCATTTT
abundance: .; d_gene: .; v_gene: TRBV30; j_gene: TRBJ2-6; CDR3aa: CAWRAGGSYSGANVLTF; CDR3nt: TGTGCCTGGAGGGCCGGGGGCTCTTACTCTGGGGCCAACGTCCTGACTTTC
abundance: .; d_gene: .; v_gene: TRBV4-3; j_gene: TRBJ2-7; CDR3aa: CASSQDLDTSYEQYF; CDR3nt: TGCGCCAGCAGCCAAGATTTGGACACCTCCTACGAGCAGTACTTC
abundance: .; d_gene: TRBD1; v_gene: TRBV7-2; j_gene: TRBJ2-7; CDR3aa: CASSPQGTGVYEQYF; CDR3nt: TGTGCCAGCAGCCCCCAGGGGACAGGGGTGTACGAGCAGTACTTC
abundance: .; d_gene: TRBD1; v_gene: TRBV7-2; j_gene: TRBJ2-4; CDR3aa: CASSFLGQGNIQYF; CDR3nt: TGTGCCAGCAGCTTCCTAGGACAGGGAAACATTCAGTACTTC
abundance: .; d_gene: .; v_gene: TRBV30; j_gene: TRBJ1-2; CDR3aa: CAWMMDSYGYTF; CDR3nt: TGTGCCTGGATGATGGACTCATATGGCTACACCTTC
abundance: .; d_gene: TRBD2; v_gene: TRBV5-6; j_gene: TRBJ2-3; CDR3aa: CASTSGFSTDTQYF; CDR3nt: TGTGCCAGCACTAGCGGGTTTAGCACAGATACGCAGTATTTT
abundance: .; d_gene: .; v_gene: TRBV5-4; j_gene: TRBJ2-1; CDR3aa: CASSIGPGFEQFF; CDR3nt: TGTGCCAGCAGCATCGGGCCAGGCTTTGAGCAGTTCTTC
abundance: .; d_gene: TRBD1; v_gene: TRBV7-9; j_gene: TRBJ1-2; CDR3aa: CASSLSSATGDGYTF; CDR3nt: TGTGCCAGCAGCTTATCAAGTGCAACAGGGGATGGCTACACCTTC
abundance: .; d_gene: .; v_gene: TRBV6-1; j_gene: TRBJ1-1; CDR3aa: CAIVGGSNTEAFF; CDR3nt: TGTGCCATTGTGGGGGGGTCGAACACTGAAGCTTTCTTT
abundance: .; d_gene: .; v_gene: TRBV19; j_gene: TRBJ2-4; CDR3aa: CASSIVGVGNIQYF; CDR3nt: TGTGCCAGTAGTATTGTAGGGGTAGGAAACATTCAGTACTTC
abundance: .; d_gene: .; v_gene: TRBV18; j_gene: TRBJ2-3; CDR3aa: CASSPSGVTDTQYF; CDR3nt: TGTGCCAGCTCACCATCAGGGGTAACAGATACGCAGTATTTT
abundance: .; d_gene: TRBD1; v_gene: TRBV14; j_gene: TRBJ1-1; CDR3aa: CASSHRGPSTEAFF; CDR3nt: TGTGCCAGCAGCCACAGGGGGCCAAGCACTGAAGCTTTCTTT
abundance: .; d_gene: .; v_gene: TRBV7-8; j_gene: TRBJ2-7; CDR3aa: CASSFALTAEQYF; CDR3nt: TGTGCCAGCAGCTTCGCCCTTACCGCCGAGCAGTACTTC
abundance: .; d_gene: .; v_gene: TRBV13; j_gene: TRBJ2-5; CDR3aa: CASSSPPVARERETQYF; CDR3nt: TGTGCCAGCAGCTCACCCCCCGTTGCACGGGAGAGAGAGACCCAGTACTTC
abundance: .; d_gene: .; v_gene: TRBV30; j_gene: TRBJ1-1; CDR3aa: CAWSNQENTEAFF; CDR3nt: TGTGCCTGGAGTAATCAAGAGAACACTGAAGCTTTCTTT
abundance: .; d_gene: .; v_gene: TRBV2; j_gene: TRBJ2-7; CDR3aa: CASSVYRDEQYF; CDR3nt: TGTGCCAGCAGTGTATACAGGGACGAGCAGTACTTC
abundance: .; d_gene: .; v_gene: TRBV27; j_gene: TRBJ1-5; CDR3aa: CASSLGRDSNQPQHF; CDR3nt: TGTGCCAGCAGTTTAGGGAGGGATAGCAATCAGCCCCAGCATTTT
abundance: .; d_gene: TRBD2; v_gene: TRBV5-4; j_gene: TRBJ2-1; CDR3aa: CARLSGWGLNEQFF; CDR3nt: TGTGCCAGACTTAGCGGGTGGGGTTTGAATGAGCAGTTCTTC
abundance: .; d_gene: .; v_gene: TRBV18; j_gene: TRBJ2-7; CDR3aa: CASSTGNSYEQYF; CDR3nt: TGTGCCAGCTCTACAGGGAATTCCTACGAGCAGTACTTC
abundance: .; d_gene: TRBD1; v_gene: TRBV7-2; j_gene: TRBJ1-5; CDR3aa: CASSPGQGRSQPQHF; CDR3nt: TGTGCCAGCAGCCCCGGACAGGGTCGCAGTCAGCCCCAGCATTTT
abundance: .; d_gene: .; v_gene: TRBV19; j_gene: TRBJ2-7; CDR3aa: CASSSGTRISGEQYF; CDR3nt: TGTGCCAGTAGTTCCGGGACAAGGATATCGGGCGAGCAGTACTTC
abundance: .; d_gene: .; v_gene: TRBV4-1; j_gene: TRBJ2-2; CDR3aa: CASSQGARGADTGELFF; CDR3nt: TGCGCCAGCAGCCAAGGGGCTAGGGGAGCGGACACCGGGGAGCTGTTTTTT
abundance: .; d_gene: .; v_gene: TRBV29-1; j_gene: TRBJ1-1; CDR3aa: CSSTVGGEAFF; CDR3nt: TGCAGCTCCACTGTAGGAGGTGAAGCTTTCTTT
abundance: .; d_gene: TRBD1; v_gene: TRBV19; j_gene: TRBJ2-1; CDR3aa: CARGMDRKLYNEQFF; CDR3nt: TGTGCCAGGGGGATGGACAGGAAGCTCTACAATGAGCAGTTCTTC
abundance: .; d_gene: .; v_gene: TRBV11-2; j_gene: TRBJ2-2; CDR3aa: CASSPERAATGELFF; CDR3nt: TGTGCCAGCAGCCCCGAGAGGGCAGCCACCGGGGAGCTGTTTTTT
abundance: .; d_gene: TRBD2; v_gene: TRBV6-1; j_gene: TRBJ2-5; CDR3aa: CASRGGETQYF; CDR3nt: TGTGCCAGCAGGGGGGGGGAGACCCAGTACTTC
abundance: few; d_gene: .; v_gene: TRBV25-1; j_gene: TRBJ1-4; CDR3aa: CASSSRVFEKLFF; CDR3nt: TGTGCCAGCAGTAGCCGGGTATTCGAAAAACTGTTTTTT
abundance: .; d_gene: TRBD1; v_gene: TRBV27; j_gene: TRBJ2-2; CDR3aa: CASSPRDRVGAPTGELFF; CDR3nt: TGTGCCAGCAGTCCCCGGGACAGGGTTGGGGCCCCCACCGGGGAGCTGTTTTTT
abundance: .; d_gene: .; v_gene: TRBV4-1; j_gene: TRBJ1-2; CDR3aa: CASSQEKGGYGYTF; CDR3nt: TGCGCCAGCAGCCAGGAGAAGGGCGGCTATGGCTACACCTTC
abundance: .; d_gene: TRBD1; v_gene: TRBV7-9; j_gene: TRBJ1-2; CDR3aa: CASSLTGPANYGYTF; CDR3nt: TGTGCCAGCAGCTTGACAGGGCCAGCTAACTATGGCTACACCTTC
abundance: .; d_gene: .; v_gene: TRBV19; j_gene: TRBJ1-2; CDR3aa: CASKPSGRLLGYTF; CDR3nt: TGTGCCAGTAAACCAAGCGGGAGATTACTCGGCTACACCTTC
abundance: .; d_gene: .; v_gene: TRBV28; j_gene: TRBJ1-2; CDR3aa: CASSLRGGREAGGYTF; CDR3nt: TGTGCCAGCAGCCTTAGGGGAGGCAGAGAGGCGGGCGGCTACACCTTC
abundance: .; d_gene: .; v_gene: TRBV5-1; j_gene: TRBJ1-1; CDR3aa: CASSLSGKNTEAFF; CDR3nt: TGCGCCAGCAGCTTGTCTGGGAAGAACACTGAAGCTTTCTTT
abundance: .; d_gene: .; v_gene: TRBV5-1; j_gene: TRBJ2-2; CDR3aa: CASGAGTTNTGELFF; CDR3nt: TGCGCCAGCGGCGCCGGGACAACGAACACCGGGGAGCTGTTTTTT
abundance: .; d_gene: TRBD1; v_gene: TRBV7-9; j_gene: TRBJ2-3; CDR3aa: CASSLAEGTVGTQYF; CDR3nt: TGTGCCAGCAGCTTAGCTGAAGGGACAGTGGGTACGCAGTATTTT
abundance: once; d_gene: TRBD2; v_gene: TRBV7-2; j_gene: TRBJ2-7; CDR3aa: CASSRTTSGGSYEQYF; CDR3nt: TGTGCCAGCAGCAGAACGACTAGCGGGGGCTCCTACGAGCAGTACTTC
abundance: .; d_gene: TRBD2; v_gene: TRBV13; j_gene: TRBJ2-5; CDR3aa: CASSLQRGARETQYF; CDR3nt: TGTGCCAGCAGCTTACAGCGGGGGGCCCGGGAGACCCAGTACTTC
abundance: .; d_gene: TRBD2; v_gene: TRBV11-2; j_gene: TRBJ2-7; CDR3aa: CASSFTSGHYEQYF; CDR3nt: TGTGCCAGCAGCTTCACTAGCGGACACTACGAGCAGTACTTC
abundance: .; d_gene: .; v_gene: TRBV9; j_gene: TRBJ2-2; CDR3aa: CASSGGGTYVGELFF; CDR3nt: TGTGCCAGCAGCGGAGGCGGGACGTACGTGGGGGAGCTGTTTTTT
abundance: .; d_gene: .; v_gene: TRBV6-1; j_gene: TRBJ2-7; CDR3aa: CASERKPGAYEQYF; CDR3nt: TGTGCCAGCGAGAGGAAGCCTGGAGCCTACGAGCAGTACTTC
abundance: .; d_gene: .; v_gene: TRBV9; j_gene: TRBJ2-3; CDR3aa: CASSVSPADTQYF; CDR3nt: TGTGCCAGCAGCGTATCCCCGGCAGATACGCAGTATTTT
abundance: .; d_gene: .; v_gene: TRBV10-1; j_gene: TRBJ2-5; CDR3aa: CASSSRRTGQETQYF; CDR3nt: TGCGCCAGCAGTTCACGTCGGACTGGGCAAGAGACCCAGTACTTC
abundance: .; d_gene: .; v_gene: TRBV30; j_gene: TRBJ1-3; CDR3aa: CAWGGRGAGNTIYF; CDR3nt: TGTGCCTGGGGAGGGCGAGGGGCTGGAAACACCATATATTTT
abundance: .; d_gene: TRBD2; v_gene: TRBV5-8; j_gene: TRBJ2-3; CDR3aa: CASTGGGGTDTQYF; CDR3nt: TGTGCCAGTACCGGGGGGGGCGGCACAGATACGCAGTATTTT
abundance: .; d_gene: TRBD2; v_gene: TRBV9; j_gene: TRBJ2-3; CDR3aa: CASSALYSGGTDTQYF; CDR3nt: TGTGCCAGCAGCGCCCTTTATAGCGGGGGCACAGATACGCAGTATTTT
abundance: few; d_gene: .; v_gene: TRBV9; j_gene: TRBJ2-7; CDR3aa: CASSVGGSPYEQYF; CDR3nt: TGTGCCAGCAGCGTAGGGGGCAGTCCCTACGAGCAGTACTTC
abundance: .; d_gene: .; v_gene: TRBV4-1; j_gene: TRBJ2-3; CDR3aa: CASSLLLGTSTDTQYF; CDR3nt: TGCGCCAGCAGCCTCCTATTGGGCACAAGCACAGATACGCAGTATTTT
abundance: .; d_gene: .; v_gene: TRBV5-1; j_gene: TRBJ2-7; CDR3aa: CASSLLGTYEQYF; CDR3nt: TGCGCCAGCAGCTTGTTGGGTACCTACGAGCAGTACTTC
abundance: .; d_gene: TRBD2; v_gene: TRBV5-1; j_gene: TRBJ2-3; CDR3aa: CASSFRGGASTDTQYF; CDR3nt: TGCGCCAGCAGCTTCCGCGGGGGGGCAAGCACAGATACGCAGTATTTT
abundance: .; d_gene: .; v_gene: TRBV10-3; j_gene: TRBJ1-4; CDR3aa: CAISEVGGNEKLFF; CDR3nt: TGTGCCATCAGTGAGGTCGGGGGTAATGAAAAACTGTTTTTT
abundance: .; d_gene: .; v_gene: TRBV19; j_gene: TRBJ1-5; CDR3aa: CASSSTGDQPQHF; CDR3nt: TGTGCCAGTAGTTCGACGGGTGATCAGCCCCAGCATTTT
abundance: .; d_gene: TRBD2; v_gene: TRBV6-6; j_gene: TRBJ2-5; CDR3aa: CASSRGASGAEETQYF; CDR3nt: TGTGCCAGCAGTCGGGGGGCTAGCGGGGCCGAAGAGACCCAGTACTTC